Below are 4 T cell receptor beta chains sequenced from a single sample in a study of shared clonotypes between healthy human individuals. Here immunoSEQ multiplex PCR was the method, and the copy in TCRdb shows in-frame clones only, minus some. The sample yields around 690,000 clones, roughly 87% seen once. The source material was memory CD8+ T cells from PBMCs. Regarding subset: CD45RO+ cells pooled with CCR7-negative TemRA cells. Source of these receptors: a man between 18 and 29 years old in good health. Some clones in this sample may be carry-over from other donors' samples.

The rearrangement links TRBV27 to TRBJ2-5; TRBD1 matches 11 bases. This CDR3 is built from 16 residues. Germline V gene lookup returns CDR1 MNHEY and CDR2 SMNVEV (reference sequence). Trimming removed 6 bases from V and 5 bases from J; junction bases left unmatched: 11. Written as DNA, the CDR3 is TGTGCCAGCAGACTTGGGACAGGGGGATCTGGTGAGACCCAGTACTTC. Translated: CASRLGTGGSGETQYF.

The genes are TRBV5-1 and TRBJ1-2; D not certain. V shed 0 bases and J shed 3 bases, with 9 bases lying between them. The CDR3 consists of 14 residues. Germline CDR1 reads SGHRS; CDR2 reads YFSETQ. The CDR3 sequence: CASSLALSDYGYTF. The CDR3 nucleotides are TGCGCCAGCAGCTTGGCCTTGTCGGACTATGGCTACACCTTC.

V usage is TRBV7-9 and J usage is TRBJ1-1; perhaps TRBD1 as D (6 bases). Germline V gene data show CDR1 as SEHNR and CDR2 as FQNEAQ (reference sequence). The CDR3 runs 18 residues. V was shortened by 4 bases and J by 5 bases, with 26 bases between the two germline ends. The CDR3 sequence: CASSYPRHLVAGVTEAFF. The CDR3 DNA sequence: TGTGCCAGCAGCTATCCGCGGCACTTGGTGGCAGGGGTAACTGAAGCTTTCTTT.

The J gene is TRBJ2-1, the V gene TRBV9; TRBD2 might be the D (5 bases). Germline values: CDR1 SGDLS, CDR2 YYNGEE. This CDR3 has 11 residues. The V gene lost 3 bases and the J gene lost 10 bases, with 8 bases spanning the gap. The CDR3 reads CASSDGLEQFF. The CDR3 DNA follows: TGTGCCAGCAGCGATGGACTCGAGCAGTTCTTC.